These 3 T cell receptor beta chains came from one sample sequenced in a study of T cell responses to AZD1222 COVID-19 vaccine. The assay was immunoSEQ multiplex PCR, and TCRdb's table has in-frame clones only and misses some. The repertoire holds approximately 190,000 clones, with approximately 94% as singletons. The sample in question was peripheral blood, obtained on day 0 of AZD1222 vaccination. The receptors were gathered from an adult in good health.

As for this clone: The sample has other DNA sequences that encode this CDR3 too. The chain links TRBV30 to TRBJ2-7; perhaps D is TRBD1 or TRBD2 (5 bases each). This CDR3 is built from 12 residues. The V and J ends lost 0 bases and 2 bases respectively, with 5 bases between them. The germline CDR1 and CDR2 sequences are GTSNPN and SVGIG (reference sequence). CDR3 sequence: CAWSVGPYEQYF. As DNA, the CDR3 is TGTGCCTGGAGTGTGGGACCCTACGAGCAGTACTTC.

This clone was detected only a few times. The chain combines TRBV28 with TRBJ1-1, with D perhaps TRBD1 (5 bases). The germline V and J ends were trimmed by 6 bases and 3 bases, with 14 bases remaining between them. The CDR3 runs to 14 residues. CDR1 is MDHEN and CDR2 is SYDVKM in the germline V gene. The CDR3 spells CASSPRARDTEAFF. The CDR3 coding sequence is TGTGCCAGCAGCCCCAGGGCTCGTGACACTGAAGCTTTCTTT.

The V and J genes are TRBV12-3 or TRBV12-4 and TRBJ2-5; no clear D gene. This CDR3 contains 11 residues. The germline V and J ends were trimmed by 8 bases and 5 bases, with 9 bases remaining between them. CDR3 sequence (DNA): TGTGCCAGCGGGTCCGGGGAGACCCAGTACTTC. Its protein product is CASGSGETQYF.